The sequence of this TCR beta chain was determined in a study of blood T cell repertoires in COVID-19. Study context: Sources were T cells, B-cell-depleted T cells, or PBMCs; the material itself was cDNA or gDNA.

Researchers sorted participants into cohorts using their self-reported clinical history. Produced via immunoSEQ multiplex PCR; TCRdb's table is partial and in-frame only. The sample consists of roughly 450,000 clones, about 90% of them appearing once. In germline, CDR1 is MNHEY, CDR2 SMNVEV (reference sequence). This CDR3 region has 13 residues. V shed 5 bases and J shed 13 bases, with 18 bases lying between them. The V call is TRBV27, the J call TRBJ2-4, with a tentative D call TRBD1 (6 bases). Specimen: PBMCs or T cells enriched from blood (not recorded which). This TCR derives from a man younger than 30 who had recovered from COVID-19. CDR3 nucleotides: TGTGCCAGCAGTCCGACCCCACGACAGGTCCAGTACTTC. This gives the protein CASSPTPRQVQYF.